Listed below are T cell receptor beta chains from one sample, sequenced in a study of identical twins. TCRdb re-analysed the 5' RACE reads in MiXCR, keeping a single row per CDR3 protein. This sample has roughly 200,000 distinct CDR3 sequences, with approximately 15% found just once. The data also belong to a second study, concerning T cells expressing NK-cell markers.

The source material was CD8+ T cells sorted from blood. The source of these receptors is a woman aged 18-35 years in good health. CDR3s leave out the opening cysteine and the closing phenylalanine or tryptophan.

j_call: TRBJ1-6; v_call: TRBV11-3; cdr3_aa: ASSLRSTGSPLH
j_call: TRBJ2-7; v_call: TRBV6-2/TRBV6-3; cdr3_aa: ASKGTGSYEQY
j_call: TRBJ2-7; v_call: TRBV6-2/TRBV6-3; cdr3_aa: ASSLRGPGDEQY
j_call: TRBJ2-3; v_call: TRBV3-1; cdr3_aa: ASSRPGLCRDTQY
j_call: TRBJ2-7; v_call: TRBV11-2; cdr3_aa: ASSLGGQPYEQY
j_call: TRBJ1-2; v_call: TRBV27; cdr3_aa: ASSSQTQQGARGDGYT
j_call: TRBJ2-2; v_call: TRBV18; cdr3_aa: ASSPSPDSSNTGELF
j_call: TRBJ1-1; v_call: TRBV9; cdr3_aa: ASSELQGENTEAF
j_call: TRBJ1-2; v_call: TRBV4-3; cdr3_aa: ASSQASAGTYGYT
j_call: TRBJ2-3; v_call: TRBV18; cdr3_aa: ASSPPIYTDTQY
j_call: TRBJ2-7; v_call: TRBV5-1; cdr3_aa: ASRGSLYYEQY
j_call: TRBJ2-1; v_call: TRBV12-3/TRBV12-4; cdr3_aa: ASSLQVDEQF
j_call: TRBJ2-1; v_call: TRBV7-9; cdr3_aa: ATNLDRVVTSYNEQF
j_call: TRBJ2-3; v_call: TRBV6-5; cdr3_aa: ASSYSGATDTQY
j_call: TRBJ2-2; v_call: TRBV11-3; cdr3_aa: ASSNREGNTGELF
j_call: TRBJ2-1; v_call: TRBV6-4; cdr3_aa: ASSDSRAGPYNKQF
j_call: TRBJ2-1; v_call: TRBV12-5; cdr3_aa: ASGFRSGEYLGEQF
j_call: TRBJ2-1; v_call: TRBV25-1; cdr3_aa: ASSSGPWGDNEQF
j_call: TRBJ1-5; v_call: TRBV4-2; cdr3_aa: ASSQGLSGNLDQPQH
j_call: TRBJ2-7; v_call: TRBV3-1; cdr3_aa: ASSPHPDRAYEQY
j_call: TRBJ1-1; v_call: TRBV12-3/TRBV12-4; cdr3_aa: ASIHSHIGAF
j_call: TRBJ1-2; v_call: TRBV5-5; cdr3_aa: ASSLEVDSYGYT
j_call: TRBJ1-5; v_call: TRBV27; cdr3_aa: ASSRRASRYPQH
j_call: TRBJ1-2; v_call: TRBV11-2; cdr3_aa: ASSLERSYYT
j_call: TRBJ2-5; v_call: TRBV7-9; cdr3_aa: ASSYGLVETQY
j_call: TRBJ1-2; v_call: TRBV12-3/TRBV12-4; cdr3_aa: ASSPLGATGEADGYT
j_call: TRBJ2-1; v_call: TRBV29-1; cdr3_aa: SVEVTSGRYNNEQF
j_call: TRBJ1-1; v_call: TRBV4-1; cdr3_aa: ASSQLNEAF
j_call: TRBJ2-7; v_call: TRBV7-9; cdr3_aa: ASSPPRSYEQY
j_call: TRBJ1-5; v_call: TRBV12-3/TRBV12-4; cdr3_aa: ASTWGGSQPQH
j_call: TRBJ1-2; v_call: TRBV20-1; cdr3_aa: SATNGYT
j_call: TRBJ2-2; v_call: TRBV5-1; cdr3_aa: ASSPSGIGFAVGELF
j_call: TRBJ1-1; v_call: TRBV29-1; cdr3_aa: SVEGRVAF
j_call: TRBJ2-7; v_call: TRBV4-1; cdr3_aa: ASSEQGRFYEQY
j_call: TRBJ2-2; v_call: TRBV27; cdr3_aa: ASSPGTRGGELF
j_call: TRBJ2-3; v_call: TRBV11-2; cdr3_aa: ASSLDWGPEGTQY
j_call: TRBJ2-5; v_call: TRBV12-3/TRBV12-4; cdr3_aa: ASSWVTGPGETQY
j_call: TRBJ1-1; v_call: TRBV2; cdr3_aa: ATVSGTEAF
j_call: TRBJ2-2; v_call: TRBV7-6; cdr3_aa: ASSPLTGDPNTGELF
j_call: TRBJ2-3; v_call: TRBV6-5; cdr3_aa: ASGGTGNTQY
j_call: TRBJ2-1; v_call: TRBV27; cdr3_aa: ASSYRRGELGFGDEQF
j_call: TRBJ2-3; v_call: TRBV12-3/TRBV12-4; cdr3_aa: ASSLRLAYTDTQY
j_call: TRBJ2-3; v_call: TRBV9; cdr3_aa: ASSTGDFTDTQY
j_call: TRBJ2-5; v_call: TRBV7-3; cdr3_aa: ASSLSGGRETQY
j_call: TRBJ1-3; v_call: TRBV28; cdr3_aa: ASSLHRRQGRFIGNTIY
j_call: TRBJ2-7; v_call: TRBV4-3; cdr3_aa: ASSQDLGGQALNYEQY
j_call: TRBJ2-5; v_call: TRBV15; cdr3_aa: ATSRDGPSSQETQY
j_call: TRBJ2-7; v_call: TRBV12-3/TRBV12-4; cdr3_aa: ASSYAGVHEQY
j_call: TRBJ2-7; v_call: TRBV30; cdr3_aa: AWSFSVSYEQY
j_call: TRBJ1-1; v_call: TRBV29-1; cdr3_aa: SVDFRGSSAEAF
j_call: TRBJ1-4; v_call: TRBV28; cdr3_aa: ASKRGDFTTNEKLF
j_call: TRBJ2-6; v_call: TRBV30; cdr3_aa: AWTKRTGAGANVLT
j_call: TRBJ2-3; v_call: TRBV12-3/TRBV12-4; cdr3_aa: ASRPEAQDTQY